This is a list of T cell receptor beta chains from one sample in a study of blood T cell repertoires in COVID-19. Repertoires were generated with immunoSEQ multiplex PCR, while TCRdb's copy carries only in-frame clones and drops some. The sample includes around 180,000 clones, about nine tenths seen only once; the top ten take 20%. Sequenced sample: peripheral blood. Receptors originate from a man aged 65-85 years with active or convalescent COVID-19. Both conserved end residues are trimmed from each CDR3. Fields, in order: V gene, D gene, J gene, CDR3 protein. A D gene is named only where the DNA matches it firmly.

>TRBV30|NA|TRBJ1-5
AWRGGDNQPQH
>TRBV19|TRBD1|TRBJ2-7
ASSIRGRGREEQY
>TRBV18|NA|TRBJ1-2
ASSQERGYT
>TRBV6-1|NA|TRBJ1-2
ASSDRAGYGYT
>TRBV28|TRBD1|TRBJ1-5
ASSRTGQVVSNQPQH
>TRBV6-2/TRBV6-3|NA|TRBJ1-4
ASSYSRQGATTNEKLF
>TRBV19|TRBD1|TRBJ1-4
ASSPLTGLYEKLF
>TRBV5-1|TRBD2|TRBJ2-7
ASSSPSGRRGEQY
>TRBV18|TRBD1|TRBJ1-3
ASSDRTGPVSGNTIY
>TRBV13|TRBD2|TRBJ2-5
ASSRLAGVGETQY
>TRBV4-1|NA|TRBJ1-1
ASSPLAGEGTEAF
>TRBV7-2|NA|TRBJ1-2
ASSPRTSSYGYT
>TRBV6-1|TRBD1|TRBJ1-1
ASSEQGENTEAF
>TRBV7-6|NA|TRBJ1-5
ASSLGGRGIGNQPQH
>TRBV5-1|NA|TRBJ2-2
ASSFGTPNTGELF
>TRBV10-3|NA|TRBJ1-4
AIRGGQREKLF
>TRBV28|TRBD2|TRBJ2-7
ASIRLAGASYEQY
>TRBV28|NA|TRBJ2-1
ASSDPGAAYNEQF
>TRBV3-1/TRBV3-2|NA|TRBJ1-5
ASTTHQPQH
>TRBV19|TRBD1|TRBJ1-1
ASSTIQGRRAEAF
>TRBV6-5|NA|TRBJ2-5
ASSYSRVETQY
>TRBV6-5|TRBD2|TRBJ2-7
ASRVGLAGAGEQY
>TRBV7-2|NA|TRBJ2-7
ASSSAVGTYEQY
>TRBV9|TRBD1|TRBJ1-1
ASSVAHGTAANTEAF
>TRBV19|TRBD1|TRBJ1-1
ASQGVNTEAF
>TRBV30|TRBD1|TRBJ1-2
AWSLDRGFGYT
>TRBV18|TRBD1|TRBJ1-5
ASSPDRYTQPQH
>TRBV21-1|NA|TRBJ2-5
ASQRRWPRSQETQY
>TRBV15|TRBD1|TRBJ1-6
ATSRADRRSPLH
>TRBV4-3|NA|TRBJ1-2
ASSQDLGGIGYT
>TRBV9|NA|TRBJ1-1
ASSVTGRVQGTEAF
>TRBV28|TRBD1|TRBJ2-3
ASQGASTDTQY
>TRBV4-1|NA|TRBJ2-7
ASSQDQIGGSSYEQY
>TRBV15|TRBD1|TRBJ1-3
ATSRDPGQGNTIY
>TRBV6-4|TRBD1|TRBJ1-2
ASSDSIGTGNKNGYT
>TRBV18|TRBD1|TRBJ1-4
ASSPLWGQGNEKLF
>TRBV5-1|TRBD1|TRBJ1-6
ASSYRGSSYNSPLH
>TRBV9|NA|TRBJ1-4
ASSVGIGTSDEKLF
>TRBV7-2|NA|TRBJ1-1
ASSLLDREAF
>TRBV12-5|NA|TRBJ1-6
ASAAATGGNSPLH
>TRBV28|TRBD1|TRBJ1-3
ASSLGTGGGNTIY